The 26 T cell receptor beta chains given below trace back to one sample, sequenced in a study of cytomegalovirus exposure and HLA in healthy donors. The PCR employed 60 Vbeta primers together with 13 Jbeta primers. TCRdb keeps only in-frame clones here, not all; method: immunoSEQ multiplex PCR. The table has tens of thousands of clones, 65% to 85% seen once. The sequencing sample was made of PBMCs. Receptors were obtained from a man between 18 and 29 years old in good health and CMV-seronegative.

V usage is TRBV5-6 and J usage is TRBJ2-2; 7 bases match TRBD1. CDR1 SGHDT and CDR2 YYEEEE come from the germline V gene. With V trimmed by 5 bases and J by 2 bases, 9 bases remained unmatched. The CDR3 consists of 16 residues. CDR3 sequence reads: CASSRLDRDNTGELFF. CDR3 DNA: TGTGCCAGCAGTCGGCTTGACAGGGACAACACCGGGGAGCTGTTTTTT.

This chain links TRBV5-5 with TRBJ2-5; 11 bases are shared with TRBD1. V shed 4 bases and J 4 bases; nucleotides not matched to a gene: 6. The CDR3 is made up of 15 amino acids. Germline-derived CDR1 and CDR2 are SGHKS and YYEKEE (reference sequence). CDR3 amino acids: CASSIPGQGGETQYF. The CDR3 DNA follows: TGTGCCAGCAGCATTCCGGGACAGGGGGGAGAGACCCAGTACTTC. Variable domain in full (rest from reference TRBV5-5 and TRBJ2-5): DAGVTQSPTHLIKTRGQQVTLRCSPISGHKSVSWYQQVLGQGPQFIFQYYEKEERGRGNFPDRFSARQFPNYSSELNVNALLLGDSALYLCASSIPGQGGETQYFGPGTRLLVL.

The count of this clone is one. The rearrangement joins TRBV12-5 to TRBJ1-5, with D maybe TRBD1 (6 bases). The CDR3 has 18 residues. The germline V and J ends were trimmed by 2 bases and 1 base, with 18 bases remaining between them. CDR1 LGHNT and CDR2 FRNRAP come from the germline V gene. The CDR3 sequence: CASGLIKQGFESNQPQHF. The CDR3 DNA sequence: TGTGCTAGTGGTTTGATAAAACAGGGATTTGAGAGCAATCAGCCCCAGCATTTT.

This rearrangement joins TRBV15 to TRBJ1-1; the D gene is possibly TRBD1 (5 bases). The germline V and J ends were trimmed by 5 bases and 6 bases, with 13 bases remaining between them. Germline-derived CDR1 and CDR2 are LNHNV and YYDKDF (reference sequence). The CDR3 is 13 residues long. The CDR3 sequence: CATSRDSGAEAFF. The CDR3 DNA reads TGTGCCACCAGCCGGGACTCGGGGGCTGAAGCTTTCTTT. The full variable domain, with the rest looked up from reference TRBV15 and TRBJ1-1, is DAMVIQNPRYQVTQFGKPVTLSCSQTLNHNVMYWYQQKSSQAPKLLFHYYDKDFNNEADTPDNFQSRRPNTSFCFLDIRSPGLGDTAMYLCATSRDSGAEAFFGQGTRLTVV.

The CDR3 DNA reads as TGTGCCAGCAGCCAAGATACGCGTCCGGGAGGGCAGTATTTT. It is translated as CASSQDTRPGGQYF. J is TRBJ2-3 and V is TRBV4-2; 7 positions agree with TRBD2. The germline V gene has CDR1 LGHNA and CDR2 YNFKEQ. This CDR3 spans 14 amino acids. The ends lost 0 bases at V and 11 bases at J; junction bases unmatched: 8.

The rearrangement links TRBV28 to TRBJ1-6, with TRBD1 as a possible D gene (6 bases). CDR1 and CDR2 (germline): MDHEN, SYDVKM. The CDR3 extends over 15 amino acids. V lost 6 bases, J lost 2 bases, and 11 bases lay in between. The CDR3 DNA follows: TGTGCCAGCAGACAACAGGGCACCTATAATTCACCCCTCCACTTT. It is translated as CASRQQGTYNSPLHF.

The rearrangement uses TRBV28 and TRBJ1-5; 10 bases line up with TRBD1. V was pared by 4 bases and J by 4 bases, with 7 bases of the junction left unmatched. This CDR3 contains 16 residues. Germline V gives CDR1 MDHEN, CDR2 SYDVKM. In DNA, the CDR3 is TGTGCCAGCAGTTATAGGGGACAGGGGCATAATCAGCCCCAGCATTTT. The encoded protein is CASSYRGQGHNQPQHF.

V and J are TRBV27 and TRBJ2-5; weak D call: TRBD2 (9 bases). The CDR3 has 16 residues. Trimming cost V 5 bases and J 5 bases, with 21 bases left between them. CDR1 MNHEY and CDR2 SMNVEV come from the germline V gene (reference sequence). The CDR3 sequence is CASSPMQGAGGETQYF. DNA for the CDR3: TGTGCCAGCAGTCCGATGCAGGGGGCGGGAGGGGAGACCCAGTACTTC.

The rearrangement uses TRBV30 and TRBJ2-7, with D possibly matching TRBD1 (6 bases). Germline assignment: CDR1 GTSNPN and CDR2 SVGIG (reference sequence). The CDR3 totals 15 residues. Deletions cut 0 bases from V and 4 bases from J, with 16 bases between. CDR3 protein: CAWSVLGGASYEQYF. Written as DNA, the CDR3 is TGTGCCTGGAGTGTACTTGGGGGCGCATCTTACGAGCAGTACTTC.

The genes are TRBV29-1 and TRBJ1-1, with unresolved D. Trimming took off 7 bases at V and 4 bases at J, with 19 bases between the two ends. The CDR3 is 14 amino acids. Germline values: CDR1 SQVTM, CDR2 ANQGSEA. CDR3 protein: CSGWVSPSGTEAFF. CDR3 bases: TGCAGCGGCTGGGTCTCTCCTTCGGGCACTGAAGCTTTCTTT.

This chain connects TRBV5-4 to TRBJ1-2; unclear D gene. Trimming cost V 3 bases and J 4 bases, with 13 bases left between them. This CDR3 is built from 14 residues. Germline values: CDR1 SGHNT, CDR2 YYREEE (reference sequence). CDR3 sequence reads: CASSSYSKTYGYTF. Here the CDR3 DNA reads TGTGCCAGCAGCTCCTACTCTAAAACCTATGGCTACACCTTC. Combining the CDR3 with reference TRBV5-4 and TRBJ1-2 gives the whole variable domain ETGVTQSPTHLIKTRGQQVTLRCSSQSGHNTVSWYQQALGQGPQFIFQYYREEENGRGNFPPRFSGLQFPNYSSELNVNALELDDSALYLCASSSYSKTYGYTFGSGTRLTVV.

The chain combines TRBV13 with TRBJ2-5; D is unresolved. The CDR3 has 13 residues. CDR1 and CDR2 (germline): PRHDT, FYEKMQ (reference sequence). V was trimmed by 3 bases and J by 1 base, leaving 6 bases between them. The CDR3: CASSLGPQETQYF. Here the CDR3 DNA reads TGTGCCAGCAGCTTGGGCCCCCAAGAGACCCAGTACTTC. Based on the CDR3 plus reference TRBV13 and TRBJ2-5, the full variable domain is AAGVIQSPRHLIKEKRETATLKCYPIPRHDTVYWYQQGPGQDPQFLISFYEKMQSDKGSIPDRFSAQQFSDYHSELNMSSLELGDSALYFCASSLGPQETQYFGPGTRLLVL.

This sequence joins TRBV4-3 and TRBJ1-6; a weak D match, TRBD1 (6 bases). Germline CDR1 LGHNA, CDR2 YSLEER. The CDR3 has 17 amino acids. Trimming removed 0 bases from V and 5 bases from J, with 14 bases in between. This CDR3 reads CASSQDPQGIDNSPLHF. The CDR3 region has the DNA TGCGCCAGCAGCCAAGATCCGCAGGGGATAGATAATTCACCCCTCCACTTT.

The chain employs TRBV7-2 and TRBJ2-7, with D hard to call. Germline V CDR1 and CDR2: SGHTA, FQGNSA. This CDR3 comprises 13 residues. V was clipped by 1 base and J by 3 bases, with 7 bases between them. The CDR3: CASSLEAFYEQYF. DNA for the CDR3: TGTGCCAGCAGCTTAGAAGCGTTCTACGAGCAGTACTTC.

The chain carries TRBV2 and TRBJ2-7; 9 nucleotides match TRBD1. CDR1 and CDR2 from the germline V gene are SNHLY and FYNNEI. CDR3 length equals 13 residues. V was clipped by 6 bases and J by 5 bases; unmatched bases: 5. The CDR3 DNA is TGTGCCAGCAGAGGGACAGGGAGCGACGAGCAGTACTTC. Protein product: CASRGTGSDEQYF.

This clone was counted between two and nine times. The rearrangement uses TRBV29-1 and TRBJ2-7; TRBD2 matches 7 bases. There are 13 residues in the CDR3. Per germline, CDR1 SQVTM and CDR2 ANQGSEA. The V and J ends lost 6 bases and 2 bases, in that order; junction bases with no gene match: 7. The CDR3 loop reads CSVTAGITYEQYF. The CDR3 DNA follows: TGCAGCGTGACAGCGGGGATTACCTACGAGCAGTACTTC.

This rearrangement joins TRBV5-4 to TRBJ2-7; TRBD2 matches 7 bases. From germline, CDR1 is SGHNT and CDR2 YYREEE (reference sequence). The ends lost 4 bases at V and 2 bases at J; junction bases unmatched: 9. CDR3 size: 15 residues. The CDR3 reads CASSLAAGAAYEQYF. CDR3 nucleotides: TGTGCCAGCAGCCTTGCGGCGGGAGCGGCCTACGAGCAGTACTTC.

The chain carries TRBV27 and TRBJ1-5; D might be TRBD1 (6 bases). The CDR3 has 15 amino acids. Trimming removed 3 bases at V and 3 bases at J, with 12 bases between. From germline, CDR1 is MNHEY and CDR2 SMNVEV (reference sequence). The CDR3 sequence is CASSLSQGYNQPQHF. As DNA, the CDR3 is TGTGCCAGCAGTTTGTCACAGGGCTACAATCAGCCCCAGCATTTT.

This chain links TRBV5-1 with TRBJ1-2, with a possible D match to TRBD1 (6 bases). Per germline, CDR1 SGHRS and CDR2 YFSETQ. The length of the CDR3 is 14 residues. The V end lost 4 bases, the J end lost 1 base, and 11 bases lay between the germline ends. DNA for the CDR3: TGCGCCAGCAGCAAGGACAGCCATAACTATGGCTACACCTTC. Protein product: CASSKDSHNYGYTF.

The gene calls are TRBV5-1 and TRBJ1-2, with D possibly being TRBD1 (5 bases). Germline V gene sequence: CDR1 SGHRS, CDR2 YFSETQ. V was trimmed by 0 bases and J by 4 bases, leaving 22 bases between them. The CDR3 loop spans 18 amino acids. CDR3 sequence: CASSLAGWQGGFIYGYTF. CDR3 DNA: TGCGCCAGCAGCTTGGCCGGGTGGCAGGGCGGTTTTATCTATGGCTACACCTTC.

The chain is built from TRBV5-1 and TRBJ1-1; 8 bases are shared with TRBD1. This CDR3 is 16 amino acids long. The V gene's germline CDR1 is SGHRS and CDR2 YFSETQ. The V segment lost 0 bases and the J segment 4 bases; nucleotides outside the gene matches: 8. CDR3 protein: CASSLGRGRSGTEAFF. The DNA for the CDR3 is TGCGCCAGCAGCTTGGGCAGGGGGCGTTCGGGCACTGAAGCTTTCTTT.

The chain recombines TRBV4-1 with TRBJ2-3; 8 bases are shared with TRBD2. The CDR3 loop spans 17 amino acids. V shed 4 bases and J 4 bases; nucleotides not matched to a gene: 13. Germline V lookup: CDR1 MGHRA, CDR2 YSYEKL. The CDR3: CASSPSTSGSRPDTQYF. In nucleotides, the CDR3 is TGCGCCAGCAGCCCGAGCACGAGCGGGAGTAGGCCAGATACGCAGTATTTT.

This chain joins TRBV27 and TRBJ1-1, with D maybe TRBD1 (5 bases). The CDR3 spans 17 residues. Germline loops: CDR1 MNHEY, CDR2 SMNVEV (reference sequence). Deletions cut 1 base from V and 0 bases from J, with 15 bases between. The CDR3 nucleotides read TGTGCCAGCAGTTTATTTATCCCGGGGGACTTGAACACTGAAGCTTTCTTT. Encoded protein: CASSLFIPGDLNTEAFF.

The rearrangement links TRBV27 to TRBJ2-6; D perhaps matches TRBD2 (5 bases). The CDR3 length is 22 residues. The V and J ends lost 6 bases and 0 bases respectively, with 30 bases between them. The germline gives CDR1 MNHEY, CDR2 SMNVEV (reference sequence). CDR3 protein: CASRPLGPTLHIFTSGANVLTF. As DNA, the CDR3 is TGTGCCAGCAGACCACTAGGGCCCACCCTCCACATATTCACCTCTGGGGCCAACGTCCTGACTTTC.

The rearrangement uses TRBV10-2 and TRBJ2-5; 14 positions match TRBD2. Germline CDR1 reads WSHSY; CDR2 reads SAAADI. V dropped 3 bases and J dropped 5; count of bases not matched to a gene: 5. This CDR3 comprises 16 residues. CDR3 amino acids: CASSDMGLAGDETQYF. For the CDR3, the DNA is TGCGCCAGCAGTGACATGGGACTAGCGGGAGATGAGACCCAGTACTTC.

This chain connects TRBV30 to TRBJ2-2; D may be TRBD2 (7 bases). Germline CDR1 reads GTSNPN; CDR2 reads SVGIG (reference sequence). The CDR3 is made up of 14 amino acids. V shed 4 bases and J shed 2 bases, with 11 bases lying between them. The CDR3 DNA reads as TGTGCCTGGAAGGGGGAGGGAAACACCGGGGAGCTGTTTTTT. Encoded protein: CAWKGEGNTGELFF. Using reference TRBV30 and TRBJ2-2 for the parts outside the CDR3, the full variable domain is SQTIHQWPATLVQPVGSPLSLECTVEGTSNPNLYWYRQAAGRGLQLLFYSVGIGQISSEVPQNLSASRPQDRQFILSSKKLLLSDSGFYLCAWKGEGNTGELFFGEGSRLTVL.